Shown below are 18 T cell receptor beta chains from a single sample sequenced in a study of T cells in narcolepsy. Repertoires were generated with immunoSEQ multiplex PCR, while TCRdb's copy carries only in-frame clones and drops some. This table has about 32,000 clones, about four fifths appearing once. Sequenced: memory (CD45RA-) CD4+ T cells from blood. These receptors were taken from a human donor in good health.

In its sample, this clone was seen once. This chain joins TRBV6-5 and TRBJ2-2; D is ambiguous. Trimming stripped 7 bases from V and 2 bases from J, with 8 bases between. Germline V lookup: CDR1 MNHEY, CDR2 SVGAGI. The CDR3 contains 13 residues. CDR3 in amino acids: CASKPDNTGELFF. CDR3 nucleotide sequence: TGTGCCAGCAAACCGGATAACACCGGGGAGCTGTTTTTT.

The chain uses TRBV14 and TRBJ1-1; D is possibly TRBD1 (6 bases). The CDR3 has 15 amino acids. Per germline, CDR1 SGHDN and CDR2 FVKESK. Deletions cut 4 bases from V and 1 base from J, with 13 bases between. The CDR3 protein is CASSRAQGWNTEAFF. CDR3 DNA sequence: TGTGCCAGCAGCCGAGCCCAGGGGTGGAACACTGAAGCTTTCTTT.

J is TRBJ1-5 and V is TRBV27; D not certain. Deletions cut 0 bases from V and 5 bases from J, with 17 bases between. This CDR3 comprises 17 residues. Looked up from germline, CDR1 is MNHEY and CDR2 is SMNVEV (reference sequence). CDR3 in DNA: TGTGCCAGCAGTTTATCGATTTTGGCAGGTCGAGATCAGCCCCAGCATTTT. As protein: CASSLSILAGRDQPQHF.

V is TRBV28 and J is TRBJ1-2; 7 bases are a match to TRBD1. Trimming cost V 3 bases and J 3 bases; bases outside gene matches: 13. In germline, CDR1 is MDHEN, CDR2 SYDVKM. The CDR3 has 17 residues. The CDR3 spells CASSFVGGGIGDYGYTF. CDR3 sequence (DNA): TGTGCCAGCAGTTTCGTCGGAGGGGGCATCGGGGACTATGGCTACACCTTC.

The CDR3 spells CASSLELGRTATGTQYF. In nucleotides, the CDR3 is TGTGCCAGCAGCTTAGAACTGGGGCGGACAGCGACGGGGACCCAGTACTTC. This chain uses TRBV7-2 with TRBJ2-5; maybe TRBD1 (6 bases). CDR1 is SGHTA and CDR2 is FQGNSA in the germline V gene. This CDR3 is built from 17 residues. V gave up 1 base and J gave up 7 bases, with 22 bases separating them. Drawing the rest from reference TRBV7-2 and TRBJ2-5, the complete variable domain is GAGVSQSPSNKVTEKGKDVELRCDPISGHTALYWYRQSLGQGLEFLIYFQGNSAPDKSGLPSDRFSAERTGGSVSTLTIQRTQQEDSAVYLCASSLELGRTATGTQYFGPGTRLLVL.

As concerns this clone: This same CDR3 is encoded by further DNA sequences in the sample. The chain has TRBV7-8 and TRBJ1-6, with D uncertain. CDR1 is SGHVS and CDR2 is FQNEAQ in the germline V gene. The CDR3 loop spans 18 amino acids. The V gene lost 0 bases and the J gene lost 6 bases, with 18 bases spanning the gap. CDR3 DNA sequence: TGTGCCAGCAGCTTAGCCCTCTCGTCGACGGCCGGTAATTCACCCCTCCACTTT. This translates into CASSLALSSTAGNSPLHF.

The chain combines TRBV19 with TRBJ2-4; D may be TRBD1 (7 bases). Per the germline V gene, CDR1 is LNHDA and CDR2 is SQIVND (reference sequence). Trimming shortened V by 2 bases and J by 8 bases, and 13 bases separated the two germline ends. This CDR3 has 14 residues. For the CDR3, the DNA is TGTGCCAGTAGTATAAGAGGCAGGGGGGACATTCAGTACTTC. Protein product: CASSIRGRGDIQYF.

The chain carries TRBV28 and TRBJ2-5; D is undetermined. There are 13 residues in the CDR3. V was clipped by 6 bases and J by 3 bases, with 11 bases between them. Germline loops: CDR1 MDHEN, CDR2 SYDVKM. Here the CDR3 DNA reads TGTGCCAGCAGGCCGACCCAAGAAGAGACCCAGTACTTC. It encodes CASRPTQEETQYF. Supplemented by reference TRBV28 and TRBJ2-5, the full variable domain reads DVKVTQSSRYLVKRTGEKVFLECVQDMDHENMFWYRQDPGLGLRLIYFSYDVKMKEKGDIPEGYSVSREKKERFSLILESASTNQTSMYLCASRPTQEETQYFGPGTRLLVL.

J is TRBJ2-1 and V is TRBV29-1; perhaps TRBD1 as D (5 bases). Per germline, CDR1 SQVTM and CDR2 ANQGSEA. Trimming cost V 8 bases and J 4 bases, with 12 bases left between them. This CDR3 spans 12 amino acids. The CDR3 DNA follows: TGCAGCATTGGGGCAGGGTACAATGAGCAGTTCTTC. This translates into CSIGAGYNEQFF.

The chain uses TRBV7-8 and TRBJ1-5; 7 bases agree with TRBD1. Germline values: CDR1 SGHVS, CDR2 FQNEAQ. The CDR3 covers 15 residues. V trimming: 1 base; J trimming: 6 bases; junction bases outside the gene matches: 6. CDR3 in amino acids: CASSLETGIGQPQHF. The CDR3 DNA is TGTGCCAGCAGCTTAGAGACAGGGATCGGTCAGCCCCAGCATTTT.

This sequence joins TRBV4-1 and TRBJ2-3, with D possibly matching TRBD1 (5 bases). The CDR3 consists of 15 residues. CDR1 MGHRA and CDR2 YSYEKL come from the germline V gene. V lost 0 bases, J lost 0 bases, and 7 bases lay in between. The CDR3 nucleotides read TGCGCCAGCAGCCAAGATCAGGGTAGCACAGATACGCAGTATTTT. Translation: CASSQDQGSTDTQYF.

The chain is built from TRBV7-6 and TRBJ2-3; 9 bases fit TRBD1. Germline V gene data show CDR1 as SGHVS and CDR2 as FNYEAQ. The V gene end was trimmed by 3 bases and the J gene end by 10 bases; junction bases not matched to a gene: 11. The CDR3 has 15 amino acids. CDR3 bases: TGTGCCAGCAGCTTGGGACAGGGTACTGTCTCGGCGCAGTATTTT. Translation gives CASSLGQGTVSAQYF.

The V call is TRBV7-8, the J call TRBJ1-5; no firm D call. Per germline, CDR1 SGHVS and CDR2 FQNEAQ. Trimming took off 6 bases at V and 6 bases at J, with 18 bases between the two ends. The CDR3 is made up of 15 amino acids. Written as DNA, the CDR3 is TGTGCCAGCAGTCCTTTGGCCACGGGGAGTCAGCCCCAGCATTTT. This codes for CASSPLATGSQPQHF.

The count of this clone is one. This chain uses TRBV11-3 with TRBJ2-7; D may be TRBD2 (5 bases). The germline V gene has CDR1 SGHNT and CDR2 YENEEA. V lost 3 bases and J 4 bases, leaving 10 bases between the germline ends. The CDR3 totals 13 residues. Written as DNA, the CDR3 is TGTGCCAGCAGCTTCCGGACTGGATACGAGCAGTACTTC. Residues: CASSFRTGYEQYF.

The V gene is TRBV5-1, the J gene TRBJ1-3, with D uncertain. The CDR3 spans 13 residues. Germline assignment: CDR1 SGHRS and CDR2 YFSETQ. The V and J ends lost 3 bases and 4 bases respectively, with 8 bases between them. CDR3 coding DNA: TGCGCCAGCAGCTCTCTGCAGGGAAACACCATATATTTT. It translates to CASSSLQGNTIYF.

V is TRBV7-9 and J is TRBJ1-6; 10 nucleotides align to TRBD1. J gave up 7 bases and V 2 bases, and 2 bases lay outside the gene matches. Looked up from germline, CDR1 is SEHNR and CDR2 is FQNEAQ (reference sequence). This CDR3 has 15 residues. CDR3 amino acids: CASSLTGQGNSPLHF. The DNA of the CDR3 is TGTGCCAGCAGCTTAACGGGACAGGGGAATTCACCCCTCCACTTT.

This sequence joins TRBV14 and TRBJ2-5; 13 bases agree with TRBD2. J lost 4 bases, V lost 4 bases, and 18 bases had no gene match. Germline V gives CDR1 SGHDN, CDR2 FVKESK. CDR3 length: 20 residues. Here the CDR3 reads CASSPGLAGAVVSRGETQYF. The CDR3 nucleotides are TGTGCCAGCAGCCCTGGACTAGCGGGGGCCGTGGTGAGCAGAGGAGAGACCCAGTACTTC.

This rearrangement joins TRBV28 to TRBJ2-6; 7 bases agree with TRBD1. This CDR3 region has 17 residues. The V gene end was trimmed by 3 bases and the J gene end by 0 bases; junction bases not matched to a gene: 5. The germline CDR1 and CDR2 sequences are MDHEN and SYDVKM. CDR3 amino acids: CASSLGTALSGANVLTF. The CDR3 DNA reads as TGTGCCAGCAGTTTGGGGACAGCTCTCTCTGGGGCCAACGTCCTGACTTTC.